These T cell receptor beta chains were read from a single sample in a study of blood T cell repertoires in COVID-19. Profiled with immunoSEQ multiplex PCR; TCRdb holds only in-frame clones, not every one. The sample carries about 84,000 clones, around three quarters recorded once. The material sequenced was peripheral blood. These receptors were collected from an older man with acute or convalescent COVID-19. Both conserved end residues are trimmed from each CDR3. The D gene is left open where the match is weak.

V	J	D	CDR3
TRBV27	TRBJ2-3	TRBD2	ASSISGGSTDTQY
TRBV15	TRBJ1-2	TRBD1	ATSSGQSYGYT
TRBV18	TRBJ2-7	TRBD2	ASSPVAGLAGSSYEQY
TRBV24-1	TRBJ1-1	-	ATSAGSSNTEAF
TRBV19	TRBJ1-1	-	ASSTQRNTEAF
TRBV28	TRBJ2-2	-	ASTYRTGELF
TRBV12-5	TRBJ1-4	TRBD1	ASGSGTATNEKLF
TRBV20-1	TRBJ1-5	TRBD1	SASPRGVQPQH
TRBV7-9	TRBJ1-2	-	ASSLGAVTYGYT
TRBV7-8	TRBJ2-2	-	ASSFGVAGQGGELF
TRBV7-9	TRBJ2-2	TRBD1	ASSSNRDRDTGELF
TRBV3-1/TRBV3-2	TRBJ1-2	TRBD1	ASSPTPGQGSGYT
TRBV6-1	TRBJ2-1	-	ASSMGSSYNEQF
TRBV7-2	TRBJ2-7	-	ASSSQGFGEQY
TRBV12-3/TRBV12-4	TRBJ1-1	-	ASSSTLNTEAF
TRBV9	TRBJ2-1	TRBD2	ASSARLAGGREQF
TRBV28	TRBJ1-2	-	ASSLEALVILGGGYT
TRBV12-1	TRBJ1-2	-	ASSSARDRECCYGYT
TRBV6-6	TRBJ2-1	TRBD2	ASSVSGGVGEQF
TRBV9	TRBJ1-5	-	ASSVGMNQPQH
TRBV6-6	TRBJ2-2	-	ASTTDYNTGELF
TRBV18	TRBJ2-7	TRBD1	ASSPLGQSYEQY
TRBV27	TRBJ2-7	TRBD1	ASSVDRGLMGYEQY
TRBV10-2	TRBJ2-5	-	ASSPRETQY
TRBV5-1	TRBJ1-5	-	ASSFGGVRDQPQH
TRBV7-9	TRBJ2-7	-	ASSLSSSQSSY
TRBV28	TRBJ1-1	TRBD1	ASSYLRSTGGYGTEAF
TRBV5-6	TRBJ1-2	-	ASSPRGAGNGYT
TRBV5-1	TRBJ2-7	TRBD2	ASMGLAGGPYEQY
TRBV27	TRBJ1-1	-	ASSSPTSKTEAF
TRBV2	TRBJ2-3	TRBD2	ASSGIRGGRGDTQY
TRBV28	TRBJ2-7	-	ATSMPGVTYEQY
TRBV7-2	TRBJ2-5	TRBD2	ASSRGLAGVWETQY
TRBV4-2	TRBJ2-7	TRBD1	ASRSGGSTYEQY
TRBV5-1	TRBJ2-2	TRBD1	ASSLANRGNTGELF